This T cell receptor beta chain was observed in a study of blood T cell repertoires in COVID-19. Overall study context: Acute and convalescent COVID-19 specimens originated in the United States, Italy and Spain.

With 9 bases clipped from V and 1 base from J, the junction kept 4 bases outside the gene matches. This CDR3 is 15 amino acids long. Germline-derived CDR1 and CDR2 are LGHNA and YNFKEQ. There are a few counts of this clone. Libraries were prepared by immunoSEQ multiplex PCR; TCRdb keeps only in-frame clonotypes and omits some of them. The table lists about 100,000 clones, approximately 86% of them singletons, with 2% to 3% in the top ten. The clonotype was recovered from a woman in her forties or fifties who had recovered from COVID-19. The chain links TRBV4-2 to TRBJ2-2, with 11 nucleotides matching TRBD2. The sample consisted of PBMCs or T cells enriched from blood (not recorded which). CDR3: CASRLAGMNTGELFF. In DNA, the CDR3 is TGTGCCAGTCGACTAGCGGGAATGAACACCGGGGAGCTGTTTTTT.